The 13 T cell receptor beta chains below come from one sample, sequenced in a study of T cells in Graves' hyperthyroidism and ophthalmopathy. Amplified TCR beta CDR3 regions derived from RNA transcripts. In the first-round RT-PCR of the TCR CDR3, the HTBI primer set was used. TCRdb used MiXCR to reprocess the multiplex PCR reads, holding one entry per CDR3 protein. This table has under 350,000 distinct CDR3 sequences, 10% to 15% appearing once. The sequencing input was blood. These receptor sequences come from a woman between 25 and 40 years old with Graves' hyperthyroidism that later progressed to Graves' ophthalmopathy.

This clonotype was observed at least ten times. The V gene is TRBV12-3 or TRBV12-4, the J gene TRBJ2-7, with D possibly being TRBD1 or TRBD2 (6 bases each). V was shortened by 1 base and J by 2 bases, with 15 bases between the two germline ends. The CDR3 covers 16 residues. The DNA of the CDR3 is TGTGCCAGCAGTTTAGAGGGTTGGGGGGCGACCTACGAGCAGTACTTC. Its protein is CASSLEGWGATYEQYF.

A few counts support this clonotype. An end of the junction differs from the germline gene, which may be a read error. The chain carries TRBV7-7 and TRBJ2-7; 9 bases are shared with TRBD1. There are 15 residues in the CDR3. Germline loops: CDR1 SSHAT, CDR2 FNYEAQ (reference sequence). The DNA for the CDR3 is TGTGCTAGCAGCTTGTCTACGGGACAGGGCTACGAGCAGTACTTC. This translates into CASSLSTGQGYEQYF.

This clonotype was counted ten times or more. The chain recombines TRBV7-9 with TRBJ2-3; the match to TRBD2 covers 11 bases. CDR3 length: 15 amino acids. Germline CDR1 SEHNR, CDR2 FQNEAQ (reference sequence). The ends lost 5 bases at V and 3 bases at J; junction bases unmatched: 4. The CDR3 loop is CASSVLAGGTDTQYF. The DNA for the CDR3 is TGTGCCAGCAGCGTATTAGCGGGAGGGACAGATACGCAGTATTTT. Combining the CDR3 with reference TRBV7-9 and TRBJ2-3 gives the whole variable domain DTGVSQNPRHKITKRGQNVTFRCDPISEHNRLYWYRQTLGQGPEFLTYFQNEAQLEKSRLLSDRFSAERPKGSFSTLEIQRTEQGDSAMYLCASSVLAGGTDTQYFGPGTRLTVL.

Ten or more counts support this clonotype. The chain uses TRBV7-2 and TRBJ2-1; the D is unclear. The CDR3 loop spans 14 amino acids. Germline V gives CDR1 SGHTA, CDR2 FQGNSA. V lost 4 bases to trimming and J lost 9 bases, with 16 bases between them. CDR3 coding DNA: TGTGCCAGCAGCTCACTCGAAAGACGTTTTGAGCAGTTCTTC. Its translation: CASSSLERRFEQFF.

This clonotype was seen ten or more times. The chain uses TRBV5-8 and TRBJ2-1; 9 bases fit TRBD2. The CDR3 is 16 amino acids. CDR1 SGHTS and CDR2 YDEGEE come from the germline V gene. With V trimmed by 4 bases and J by 2 bases, 7 bases remained unmatched. The CDR3 nucleotides are TGTGCCAGCAGCGGACCGGCGGGAGGGCCCTACAATGAGCAGTTCTTC. It translates to CASSGPAGGPYNEQFF.

This CDR3 reads CASSLFPDTQYF. DNA of the CDR3: TGTGCCAGCAGTTTATTTCCAGATACGCAGTATTTT. The gene calls are TRBV28 and TRBJ2-3; D is unresolved. The CDR3 length is 12 residues. V shed 1 base and J shed 4 bases, with 3 bases lying between them. CDR1 MDHEN and CDR2 SYDVKM come from the germline V gene. The full variable domain, its missing parts supplied by reference TRBV28 and TRBJ2-3, is DVKVTQSSRYLVKRTGEKVFLECVQDMDHENMFWYRQDPGLGLRLIYFSYDVKMKEKGDIPEGYSVSREKKERFSLILESASTNQTSMYLCASSLFPDTQYFGPGTRLTVL.

In this sample, this clonotype turned up many times. V gene TRBV30 combines with J gene TRBJ2-2, with D perhaps assigned TRBD1 or TRBD2 (5 bases each). Per the germline V gene, CDR1 is GTSNPN and CDR2 is SVGIG (reference sequence). V lost 2 bases and J 5 bases, leaving 12 bases between the germline ends. The CDR3 is 14 residues long. The CDR3 nucleotides read TGTGCCTGGAGTTCCCCCTGGGGGACCGGGGAGCTGTTTTTT. Translating it yields CAWSSPWGTGELFF.

This chain connects TRBV9 to TRBJ2-1; 8 positions match TRBD1. Germline CDR1 and CDR2: SGDLS and YYNGEE. CDR3 size: 15 residues. V gave up 4 bases and J gave up 4 bases; unmatched junction bases: 7. DNA of the CDR3: TGTGCCAGCAGCCCAGAGGACAGGGCGTACAATGAGCAGTTCTTC. It encodes CASSPEDRAYNEQFF.

The sample holds many counts of this clonotype. V and J are TRBV30 and TRBJ1-5, with a possible D match to TRBD1 (5 bases). The V end lost 4 bases, the J end lost 7 bases, and 17 bases lay between the germline ends. The CDR3 length is 14 residues. Germline V gene sequence: CDR1 GTSNPN, CDR2 SVGIG (reference sequence). The CDR3 loop reads CAWKVGQGGQPQHF. The CDR3 DNA reads as TGTGCCTGGAAAGTTGGCCAGGGTGGGCAGCCCCAGCATTTT.

The CDR3 DNA reads TGTGCCAGTAGCCGCGGGCAGGTCGCCTACGAGCAGTACTTC. Its protein is CASSRGQVAYEQYF. This sequence joins TRBV19 and TRBJ2-7; D possibly corresponds to TRBD2 (5 bases). This CDR3 is 14 amino acids long. Germline CDR1 reads LNHDA; CDR2 reads SQIVND (reference sequence). V shed 6 bases and J shed 2 bases, with 14 bases lying between them.

This clonotype came up many times. This rearrangement joins TRBV11-1 to TRBJ2-1; D gene uncertain. This CDR3 spans 14 amino acids. Germline values: CDR1 SGHAT, CDR2 FQDESV (reference sequence). The V end was cut by 2 bases, the J end by 12 bases, with 17 bases between. DNA for the CDR3: TGTGCCAGCAGCTTATCAGAGGTGGTGATAGGGCAGTTCTTC. This translates into CASSLSEVVIGQFF.

The genes are TRBV7-3 and TRBJ1-1, with TRBD1 identical over 7 bases. V trimming: 5 bases; J trimming: 1 base; junction bases outside the gene matches: 4. The CDR3 is 14 amino acids. The germline V gene encodes CDR1 SGHTA and CDR2 FQGTGA. This CDR3 is CASSRAGGNTEAFF. The CDR3 region has the DNA TGTGCCAGCAGCAGGGCAGGGGGGAACACTGAAGCTTTCTTT.

This clonotype occurred many times. The gene calls are TRBV18 and TRBJ1-1, with D perhaps matching TRBD1 (5 bases). CDR1 KGHSH and CDR2 LQKENI come from the germline V gene. The ends were cut back, 3 bases at V and 2 bases at J, with 16 bases in the middle. CDR3 size: 16 residues. DNA of the CDR3: TGTGCCAGCTCACCCAACCCCGGGCAGGGAAACACTGAAGCTTTCTTT. The encoded protein is CASSPNPGQGNTEAFF.